This TCR beta chain was obtained from a study of blood T cell repertoires in COVID-19 (dated by TCRdb to about 2020). With respect to the entire study: The collaborator samples originated in the United States, Italy and Spain and spanned the acute and convalescent phases of COVID-19. The material from the prospective study consisted of cDNA or gDNA derived from T cells, B-cell-depleted T cells, or PBMCs. Deeply sampled blood TCRbeta repertoires from subjects exposed to, actively infected with, or recovered from COVID-19 were included in the dataset. The repertoires were released in a freely available public database intended as a resource for research on the immune response to SARS-CoV-2. Samples came from the ongoing ImmuneRACE study (first 160 participants) plus 1,254 subjects from 6 global collaborators. The sample metadata nearly always contained a de-identified subject ID, COVID-19 status, age in years and sex. Where HLA class I and class II types were available, the types were taken from metadata supplied by the sample provider, not from assay-based typing. Study-level results and caveats: How much clinical and demographic metadata was included differed by source and by participant, and the metadata was provided uncurated.

In the prospective study, participants were about 18 to 95 years old, resided in around 25 geographic areas of the United States, and were enrolled through a virtual design. In the prospective study, participants were assigned to cohorts based on the clinical history participants reported in a screening survey and a study questionnaire. For ImmuneRACE Cohort 3, a participant was defined as recovered based on two consecutive negative NP/OP PCR tests, clearance by a healthcare professional, or resolution of symptoms. Each participant in the prospective study had whole blood, serum and a nasopharyngeal or oropharyngeal swab collected by mobile phlebotomists. Participants in the prospective study had the option to provide additional blood draws and questionnaires over a 2-month period. Before DNA extraction, blood samples from the prospective study were shipped at room temperature or frozen. From its cysteine to its phenylalanine, the CDR3 spans 13 amino acids. CDR3 DNA only is kept here, 39 bases in frame from base 1. Sequences SGHTA (CDR1) and FQGNSA (CDR2) are obtained from the germline V gene. V trim: 6 bases; J trim: 5 bases; unmatched bases: 6.

The immunoSEQ Assay, a bias-controlled multiplex PCR, was used to amplify TCRbeta CDR3 regions from genomic DNA. Per the source publication's procedure: Within the assay, amplification of reference gene primers was used to estimate how many nucleated cells each sample contained. Sequence reads were collapsed and filtered to measure the absolute abundance of every unique TCRbeta CDR3 rearrangement. For each sample, productive Simpson clonality was calculated as the square root of Simpson's diversity index over productive rearrangements. TCRdb stores this immuneACCESS table with in-frame sequences only. Part of the clones is absent; in the studies checked, under half of the shortfall reflects unresolved V genes, and no reason is known for the rest. The D gene and trimming were derived from the DNA, and the V and J assignments and clone size from that table. Present in this sample are 150,000 to 250,000 clones, roughly four fifths of which were seen just once. In total, the top ten clones hold 10% to 15% of the sample.

About this clone itself: Its antigen is currently not known. Per-base quality was not reported, and no clone a single base away is much larger than it.

The receptor was isolated from a man aged 35-49 years who had recovered from COVID-19. The sequence links TRBV7-2 to TRBJ2-5, and TRBD1 matches 7 of the central bases. Input material: PBMCs or T cells enriched from blood (not recorded which). The CDR3 corresponds to CASSTGVQETQYF. The base sequence is TGTGCCAGCAGTACAGGGGTTCAGGAGACCCAGTACTTC. The CDR3 plus the reference TRBV7-2 and TRBJ2-5 genes for the other parts give the full variable domain: GAGVSQSPSNKVTEKGKDVELRCDPISGHTALYWYRQSLGQGLEFLIYFQGNSAPDKSGLPSDRFSAERTGGSVSTLTIQRTQQEDSAVYLCASSTGVQETQYFGPGTRLLVL.